These 5 T cell receptor beta chains were sequenced from one sample in a study of blood T cells in healthy people across ages. Using a J-beta primer mix together with a sample-barcoded 5' primer, a second PCR was run for roughly 6 to 12 cycles. Via MiXCR, TCRdb re-called the 5' RACE reads, giving one row per CDR3 protein. The profile shows some 1.7 million distinct CDR3 sequences, about 30% of them singletons. The sequencing input was blood. Receptor source: a woman aged 25 to 39 in good health.

Many counts were recorded for this clonotype. The junction departs from the called germline gene at one end, perhaps through a read error. The chain links TRBV5-1 to TRBJ1-1; no reliable D call. Germline CDR1 reads SGHRS; CDR2 reads YFSETQ. CDR3 length equals 13 residues. The CDR3 sequence is CASSLTPNTEAFF. The CDR3 nucleotides are TGTGCCAGCAGCTTGACACCGAACACTGAAGCTTTCTTT.

This clonotype was seen once. The chain has TRBV12-3 or TRBV12-4 and TRBJ1-1; D remains unclear. This CDR3 region has 14 residues. V was trimmed by 3 bases and J by 7 bases, leaving 15 bases between them. The CDR3, as DNA: TGTGCCAGCAGTTTCCTTTACTACGGTTATGAAGCTTTCTTT. Protein product: CASSFLYYGYEAFF.

With regard to this clonotype: The CDR3 does not close with the conserved phenylalanine or tryptophan, likely indicating a read error. The chain uses TRBV10-2 and TRBJ2-7; D assignment may be TRBD1 or TRBD2 (5 bases each). Germline assignment: CDR1 WSHSY and CDR2 SAAADI. The CDR3 extends over 13 amino acids. The CDR3 loop reads CTSRDGSSYEQYC. The CDR3 region has the DNA TGCACCAGCAGGGACGGCAGCTCCTACGAGCAGTACTGC.

The chain is built from TRBV20-1 and TRBJ1-5; no firm D call. Germline V gene lookup returns CDR1 DFQATT and CDR2 SNEGSKA (reference sequence). CDR3 size: 15 residues. V was pared by 3 bases and J by 1 base, with 13 bases between. DNA of the CDR3: TGCAGTGCTAGTCTCTACGGCCGGAGCAATCAGCCCCAGCATTTT. Translation: CSASLYGRSNQPQHF.

Only a few counts were recorded for this clonotype. The chain uses TRBV5-6 and TRBJ1-1, with D tentatively TRBD1 (5 bases). Trimming cost V 7 bases and J 3 bases, with 13 bases left between them. The CDR3 spans 13 residues. Germline CDR1 is SGHDT and CDR2 is YYEEEE. The CDR3 bases are TGTGCCAGCGATGGAGGGGCGGACACTGAAGCTTTCTTT. Its protein product is CASDGGADTEAFF.